Following are 17 T cell receptor beta chains from one sample sequenced in a study of blood T cell repertoires in COVID-19. The repertoire was sequenced with immunoSEQ multiplex PCR; TCRdb's copy has only in-frame clones and lacks some. This sample carries approximately 150,000 clones, nearly 90% of them seen once, and the ten largest clones take 1.5% to 2%. The sample comprised peripheral blood. These receptors originate from a man aged 65 to 79 with acute or convalescent COVID-19.

V is TRBV19 and J is TRBJ1-2, with 10 nucleotides matching TRBD1. This CDR3 is 16 amino acids long. Looked up from germline, CDR1 is LNHDA and CDR2 is SQIVND (reference sequence). Trimming took 6 bases from V and 4 from J; bases not matched to a gene: 11. The chain's CDR3 is CASSPGQGDVVYGYTF. The CDR3, as DNA: TGTGCCAGTAGCCCTGGACAGGGGGATGTAGTCTATGGCTACACCTTC. The whole variable domain, filled in from reference TRBV19 and TRBJ1-2, reads DGGITQSPKYLFRKEGQNVTLSCEQNLNHDAMYWYRQDPGQGLRLIYYSQIVNDFQKGDIAEGYSVSREKKESFPLTVTSAQKNPTAFYLCASSPGQGDVVYGYTFGSGTRLTVV.

V usage is TRBV9 and J usage is TRBJ2-7; no firm D call. Trimming removed 4 bases from V and 1 base from J, with 15 bases in between. The germline gives CDR1 SGDLS, CDR2 YYNGEE. The CDR3 is made up of 15 amino acids. The CDR3 here is CASSRSYSSSYEQYF. CDR3 DNA: TGTGCCAGCAGCCGATCATACTCGTCATCCTACGAGCAGTACTTC.

J is TRBJ1-1 and V is TRBV7-9; D is uncertain. Trimming removed 3 bases from V and 6 bases from J, with 8 bases in between. The CDR3 length is 12 residues. Germline values: CDR1 SEHNR, CDR2 FQNEAQ (reference sequence). CDR3 DNA sequence: TGTGCCAGCAGCTTTGCCGGGTCTGAAGCTTTCTTT. This encodes CASSFAGSEAFF.

The chain combines TRBV29-1 with TRBJ2-2; 9 bases are a match to TRBD1. The germline gives CDR1 SQVTM, CDR2 ANQGSEA. The CDR3 sequence is 14 residues long. The J segment lost 2 bases and the V segment lost 6 bases, leaving 4 bases of the junction unmatched. The CDR3 loop reads CSVQGARNTGELFF. The CDR3, as DNA: TGCAGCGTACAGGGGGCGCGTAACACCGGGGAGCTGTTTTTT.

The V gene is TRBV6-1, the J gene TRBJ2-7; D possibly corresponds to TRBD1 (5 bases). V shed 0 bases and J shed 7 bases, with 19 bases lying between them. The CDR3 spans 16 residues. Germline lookup yields CDR1 MNHNS and CDR2 SASEGT. CDR3 sequence (DNA): TGTGCCAGCAGTGAAGCTGGCAGGGTTTCAGCGTGGGAGCAGTACTTC. Protein product: CASSEAGRVSAWEQYF.

CDR3 sequence reads: CASSEPGNYGYTF. In DNA form, the CDR3 reads TGCGCCAGCAGTGAACCAGGGAACTATGGCTACACCTTC. J is TRBJ1-2 and V is TRBV10-2; TRBD1 is a possible D gene (5 bases). The CDR3 totals 13 residues. V dropped 3 bases and J dropped 2 bases, with 7 bases sitting between them. The germline V gene has CDR1 WSHSY and CDR2 SAAADI.

The chain uses TRBV6-1 and TRBJ2-1, with D possibly being TRBD2 (6 bases). Germline lookup yields CDR1 MNHNS and CDR2 SASEGT. V was clipped by 4 bases and J by 3 bases, with 16 bases between them. The CDR3 consists of 16 residues. DNA of the CDR3: TGTGCCAGCAGTGGACCTGGTGGGGGGAACTACAATGAGCAGTTCTTC. Translated: CASSGPGGGNYNEQFF.

This chain uses TRBV5-1 with TRBJ1-1; perhaps TRBD1 as D (6 bases). From germline, CDR1 is SGHRS and CDR2 YFSETQ. V dropped 0 bases and J dropped 6 bases, with 12 bases sitting between them. This CDR3 is 14 amino acids long. CDR3 sequence (DNA): TGCGCCAGCAGCTTGGCCGGGGAGGGGGCTGAAGCTTTCTTT. Amino acids: CASSLAGEGAEAFF.

The V and J genes are TRBV5-4 and TRBJ2-3, with 15 bases aligning to TRBD2. CDR1 SGHNT and CDR2 YYREEE come from the germline V gene (reference sequence). Germline trimming cut 4 bases from V and 2 bases from J; bases unmatched to any gene: 5. This CDR3 comprises 17 residues. In DNA form, the CDR3 reads TGTGCCAGCAGCCCCGGACTAGCGGGAGGGCACACAGATACGCAGTATTTT. Translated: CASSPGLAGGHTDTQYF.

This chain links TRBV3-1 (or the pseudogene TRBV3-2) with TRBJ1-5, with TRBD1 identical over 8 bases. Unmatched junction bases numbered 16, after V lost 3 bases and J lost 0 bases. The CDR3 extends over 20 amino acids. Germline V CDR1 and CDR2: LGHDT, YNNKEL (reference sequence). This CDR3 is CASSQRGVLTGDYSNQPQHF. The CDR3 bases are TGTGCCAGCAGCCAGAGGGGGGTCCTGACAGGGGATTATAGCAATCAGCCCCAGCATTTT.

This sequence joins TRBV29-1 and TRBJ1-1, with 7 bases fitting TRBD1. V was clipped by 3 bases and J by 1 base; unmatched bases: 2. The CDR3 consists of 13 residues. CDR1 and CDR2 from the germline V gene are SQVTM and ANQGSEA. The CDR3 bases are TGCAGCGTTGATGAGGGGGCGAACACTGAAGCTTTCTTT. Translation gives CSVDEGANTEAFF.

This chain links TRBV2 with TRBJ2-3; 9 nucleotides match TRBD2. The J segment lost 5 bases and the V segment lost 6 bases, leaving 9 bases of the junction unmatched. This CDR3 is built from 15 residues. Germline V lookup: CDR1 SNHLY, CDR2 FYNNEI. DNA for the CDR3: TGTGCCAGCAGGGGCGGCGGGGGGGCGAGAGATACGCAGTATTTT. As protein: CASRGGGGARDTQYF.

The chain couples TRBV5-6 to TRBJ2-6; weak D call: TRBD1 (5 bases). The CDR3 consists of 17 residues. CDR1 SGHDT and CDR2 YYEEEE come from the germline V gene. The V and J ends lost 3 bases and 2 bases respectively, with 15 bases between them. The CDR3 nucleotides are TGTGCCAGCAGCTCCCTAGGGGCGAACCCTGGGGCCAACGTCCTGACTTTC. It encodes CASSSLGANPGANVLTF.

The chain combines TRBV3-1 (or the pseudogene TRBV3-2) with TRBJ1-6; D possibly corresponds to TRBD1 (5 bases). V dropped 4 bases and J dropped 5 bases, with 12 bases sitting between them. CDR3 size: 15 residues. Germline loops: CDR1 LGHDT, CDR2 YNNKEL (reference sequence). The CDR3 bases are TGTGCCAGCAGCCCCGCGAGACAGCATAATTCACCCCTCCACTTT. It translates to CASSPARQHNSPLHF.

The chain links TRBV5-1 to TRBJ1-1; perhaps TRBD1 as D (5 bases). The germline V gene has CDR1 SGHRS and CDR2 YFSETQ. Trimming stripped 4 bases from V and 2 bases from J, with 15 bases between. CDR3 length: 15 residues. CDR3 protein: CASSAQTVPNTEAFF. In DNA form, the CDR3 reads TGCGCCAGCAGCGCCCAGACAGTACCCAACACTGAAGCTTTCTTT.

The rearrangement uses TRBV7-9 and TRBJ1-4; D gene unclear. The germline V and J ends were trimmed by 5 bases and 6 bases, with 10 bases remaining between them. The CDR3 runs to 13 residues. Germline V gives CDR1 SEHNR, CDR2 FQNEAQ (reference sequence). In nucleotides, the CDR3 is TGTGCCAGCAGCCCCATTGGAGATGAAAAACTGTTTTTT. It translates to CASSPIGDEKLFF. Using reference TRBV7-9 and TRBJ1-4 for the parts outside the CDR3, the full variable domain is DTGVSQNPRHKITKRGQNVTFRCDPISEHNRLYWYRQTLGQGPEFLTYFQNEAQLEKSRLLSDRFSAERPKGSFSTLEIQRTEQGDSAMYLCASSPIGDEKLFFGSGTQLSVL.

The genes are TRBV4-1 and TRBJ1-5, with a tentative D call TRBD1 (5 bases). The CDR3 loop spans 17 amino acids. Germline V gives CDR1 MGHRA, CDR2 YSYEKL. Trimming took off 0 bases at V and 4 bases at J, with 16 bases between the two ends. CDR3: CASSQDLGRARNQPQHF. In DNA form, the CDR3 reads TGCGCCAGCAGCCAAGACCTGGGCAGGGCGAGGAATCAGCCCCAGCATTTT.